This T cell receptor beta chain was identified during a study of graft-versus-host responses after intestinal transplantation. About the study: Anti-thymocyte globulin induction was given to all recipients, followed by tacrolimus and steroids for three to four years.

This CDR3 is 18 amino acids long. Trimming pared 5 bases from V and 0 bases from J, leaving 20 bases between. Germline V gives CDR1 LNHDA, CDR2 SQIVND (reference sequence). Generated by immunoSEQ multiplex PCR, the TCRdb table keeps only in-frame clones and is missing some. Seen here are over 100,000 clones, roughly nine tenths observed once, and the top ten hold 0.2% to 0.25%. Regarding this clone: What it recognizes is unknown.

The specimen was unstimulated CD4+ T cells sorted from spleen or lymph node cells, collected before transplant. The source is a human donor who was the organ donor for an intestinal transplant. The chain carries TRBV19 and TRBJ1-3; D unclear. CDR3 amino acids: CASSDQTWTGNSGNTIYF. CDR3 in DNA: TGTGCCAGTAGTGATCAGACTTGGACGGGGAACTCTGGAAACACCATATATTTT.